The source of this T cell receptor (beta chain) is a study of shared clonotypes between healthy human individuals (dated by TCRdb to 2019 to 2021). With regard to the full study: The cohort comprised a couple of women and a few men aged 18 to 49 years. For each donor, three plates each were used for CD4 naive and CD4 memory, two plates were used for CD8 naive, and one plate was used for CD8 memory. The study deeply sequenced blood TCR repertoires of several healthy adults to estimate repertoire size and the extent of clonotype sharing between individuals. To increase sequencing depth and limit assay-specific biases, TCR repertoire library preparation and sequencing were carried out by different laboratories using diverse techniques. Each donor's leukapheresis produced roughly between roughly 0.85 and 10 billion PBMCs.

The CDR3 numbers 12 residues from cysteine through phenylalanine. Of all the DNA, just the CDR3 is kept, 36 bases in frame from base 1. Between the V and J ends, shortened by 6 bases and 12 bases respectively, the junction contains 14 bases. CDR1 and CDR2 were assigned from the germline V gene as MDHEN and SYDVKM. Healthy HIV-negative adults with no recently reported acute infections or vaccinations were included as donors. Every donor was a Caucasian adult living in Nashville, Tennessee, USA. Magnetic negative selection was used to enrich CD4+ T cells, after which naive cells were positively selected on CD45RA and the negative fraction became the memory subset. Blood was collected by leukapheresis, and PBMCs were isolated by Ficoll-Histopaque density gradient centrifugation and then cryopreserved in liquid nitrogen vapor phase. Purity and quantity of every magnetically sorted T cell population were checked by analytical flow cytometry. Each sorted fraction had its genomic DNA isolated and then quantified by UV absorbance on a Nanodrop 2000c.

Points the paper makes about the study in general: Rarefaction of sorted-subset datasets indicated incomplete sequencing despite the large sequencing depth. When several donors were compared, the shared fraction of clonotypes was around 4.6% for naive CD4, 3.5% to 4% for naive CD8, 2% to 2.5% for memory CD4, and roughly 0.43% for memory CD8. Sampling was restricted to blood, and TCR repertoires in tissues likely differ from the TCR repertoires found in blood. Based on pairwise subsampling, the degree of clonotype sharing among donors was expected to be affected by sequencing depth. Naive subsets generally had larger estimated clonotype richness than memory subsets. Because the study included only a small number of donors, the genetic and exposure-history diversity represented was limited. Compared with non-shared clonotypes, the clonotypes found in all four sorted-subset donors had higher generation probabilities.

As concerns this clone: There is no known antigen for this receptor. One base away there is no much larger clone; base qualities are not given.

Using the deep immunoSEQ assay, multiplex PCR amplified TCR CDR3 regions from genomic DNA. Extracted genomic DNA from each cell subset was spread evenly across all wells of several immunoSEQ 96-well plates, with each plate serving as a replicate. Each replicate PCR for sorted subsets received around 0.2 ug genomic DNA, equal to roughly 30,000 T cell genomes. Purified libraries were measured with a Qubit 3.0 fluorometer, size-checked on a Bioanalyzer 2100, and measured again with the KAPA Library Quantification kit. A separate single-read 150-cycle Illumina NextSeq 550 flow cell was used to sequence each immunoSEQ 96-well plate. Under the source paper's analysis protocol: The immunoSEQ output contained only junctional sequences without quality scores, so filtering could not match that applied to full-length reads. To assign V/J genes and CDR3, sequences were annotated against IMGT germline references using PyIR, a Python wrapper for IgBLAST v1.9. Any read was removed if the V/J assignment was weak (E-value above 1e-6), the CDR3 was missing, or the read contained stop codons, out-of-frame junctions, or ambiguous translated residues. V3J clonotypes were defined by identical inferred V gene, J gene, and CDR3 amino acid sequence. Percentage overlap between repertoires was calculated by dividing the number of shared unique clonotypes by the size of the smaller repertoire. Three approaches were used to assess repertoire richness: RTK rarefaction, the Chao1 estimator, and Recon v2.1 estimates of unobserved clonotypes. OLGA was used to compute generation probabilities for all TCRbeta clonotypes that the gDNA method yielded from a handful of donors. The table was pulled from immuneACCESS by TCRdb, which kept in-frame rearrangements only. Such tables lose some clones; where checked, under half of the loss comes from unresolved V genes, and the rest has no known cause. V, J and clone size are those of that table, while D and trimming were read from the DNA. The sample table records about 2.3 million clones; around 92% of these occur just once. The biggest ten clones account for 0.3% to 0.4% of the sample.

The clonotype was recovered from a man aged 18 to 35 in good health. Some clones in this sample may be carry-over from other donors' samples. Sequencing was performed on naive CD4+ T cells from PBMCs. What the cell subset or site label conveys for this sample: CD45RA+ positively selected. The V and J segments used are TRBV28 and TRBJ1-4, with the identity of the D gene unclear. This receptor carries the CDR3 CASSTQGKQLFF. DNA sequence: TGTGCCAGCAGCACACAAGGGAAGCAACTGTTTTTT.